The TCR beta chain under discussion was sequenced for a study of blood T cell repertoires in COVID-19. How the authors handled the data: Reference gene primer amplification yielded estimated nucleated cell counts. The method was immunoSEQ multiplex PCR; TCRdb's version includes in-frame clones alone and lacks a portion of them. The V and J calls and the clone size are those of that table, but D and trimming were determined from the DNA. Here the sample spans a few hundred thousand clones, approximately 83% being singletons. Sequencing was done on a sample of PBMCs or T cells enriched from blood (not recorded which). The clonotype was recovered from a man aged 25-45 years who had recovered from COVID-19.

The CDR3 DNA reads TGCGCCAGCAGCCAAGCCGGGACAGGATTTTCCAGCTCTGGAAACACCATATATTTT. This encodes CASSQAGTGFSSSGNTIYF. The V and J genes are TRBV4-3 and TRBJ1-3, with 8 nucleotides matching TRBD1. This CDR3 has 19 residues. The J segment lost 0 bases and the V segment lost 1 base, leaving 11 bases of the junction unmatched. Germline V gene lookup returns CDR1 LGHNA and CDR2 YSLEER.